One TCR beta chain is described in this entry. This sample stems from a study of sequential checkpoint blockade in melanoma. Clones were read by immunoSEQ multiplex PCR, and TCRdb kept only the in-frame ones, dropping some. This sample has thousands of clones; around three fifths occur once, and the top ten carry 17%. Indicated treatment: randomized to nivolumab then ipilimumab (arm A) or the reverse (arm B). Live CD3+CD8+ CD19− CD56− cells were sorted from PBMCs. The source is a human donor with melanoma. Sequenced material: CD8+ T cells sorted from blood (inferred from file names), taken from a patient given nivolumab and ipilimumab in sequence.

CDR3 in amino acids: CSARPLNEQFF. DNA for the CDR3: TGCAGTGCTAGACCGTTGAATGAGCAGTTCTTC. The chain carries TRBV20-1 and TRBJ2-1; D call uncertain. Trimming took 2 bases from V and 7 from J, leaving 6 bases between them. The CDR3 has 11 residues. Germline V CDR1 and CDR2: DFQATT, SNEGSKA (reference sequence).